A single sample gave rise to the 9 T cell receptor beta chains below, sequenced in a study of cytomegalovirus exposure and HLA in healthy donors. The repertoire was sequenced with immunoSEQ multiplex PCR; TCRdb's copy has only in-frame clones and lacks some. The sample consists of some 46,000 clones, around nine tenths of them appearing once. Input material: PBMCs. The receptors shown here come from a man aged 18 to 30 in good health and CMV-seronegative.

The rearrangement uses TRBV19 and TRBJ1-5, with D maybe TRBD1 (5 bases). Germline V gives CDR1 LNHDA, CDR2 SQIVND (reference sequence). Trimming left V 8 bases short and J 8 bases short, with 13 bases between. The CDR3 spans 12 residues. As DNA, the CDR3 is TGTGCCAGTGGGTGGACATTAGAGCCCCAGCATTTT. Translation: CASGWTLEPQHF.

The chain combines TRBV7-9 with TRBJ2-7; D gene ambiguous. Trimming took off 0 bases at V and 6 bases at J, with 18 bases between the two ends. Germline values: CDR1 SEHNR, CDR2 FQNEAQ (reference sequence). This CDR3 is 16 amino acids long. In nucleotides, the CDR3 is TGTGCCAGCAGCTTAGCTCTCTCAGGTACCCCCTCCGAGCAGTACTTC. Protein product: CASSLALSGTPSEQYF.

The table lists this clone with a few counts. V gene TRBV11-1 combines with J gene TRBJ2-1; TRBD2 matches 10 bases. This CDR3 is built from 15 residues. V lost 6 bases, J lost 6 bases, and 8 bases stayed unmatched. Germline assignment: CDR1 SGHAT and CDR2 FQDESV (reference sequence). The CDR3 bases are TGTGCCAGCAGTCCGCTAGCGGGAGCGGGCAATGAGCAGTTCTTC. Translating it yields CASSPLAGAGNEQFF. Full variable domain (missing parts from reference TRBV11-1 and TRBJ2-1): EAEVAQSPRYKITEKSQAVAFWCDPISGHATLYWYRQILGQGPELLVQFQDESVVDDSQLPKDRFSAERLKGVDSTLKIQPAELGDSAMYLCASSPLAGAGNEQFFGPGTRLTVL.

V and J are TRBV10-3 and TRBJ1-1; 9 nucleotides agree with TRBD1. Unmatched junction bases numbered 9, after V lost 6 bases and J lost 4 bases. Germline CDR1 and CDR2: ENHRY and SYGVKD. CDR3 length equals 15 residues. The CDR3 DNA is TGTGCCATCAGCCTCGACAGGGGGGAGAGCACTGAAGCTTTCTTT. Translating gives CAISLDRGESTEAFF.

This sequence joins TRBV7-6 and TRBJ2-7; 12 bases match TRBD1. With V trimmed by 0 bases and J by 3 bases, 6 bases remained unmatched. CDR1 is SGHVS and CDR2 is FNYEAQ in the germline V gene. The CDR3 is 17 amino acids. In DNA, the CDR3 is TGTGCCAGCAGCTTAGCCTCCGGGACAGGGGGCTTCTACGAGCAGTACTTC. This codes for CASSLASGTGGFYEQYF. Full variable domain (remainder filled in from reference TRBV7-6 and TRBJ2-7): GAGVSQSPRYKVTKRGQDVALRCDPISGHVSLYWYRQALGQGPEFLTYFNYEAQQDKSGLPNDRFSAERPEGSISTLTIQRTEQRDSAMYRCASSLASGTGGFYEQYFGPGTRLTVT.

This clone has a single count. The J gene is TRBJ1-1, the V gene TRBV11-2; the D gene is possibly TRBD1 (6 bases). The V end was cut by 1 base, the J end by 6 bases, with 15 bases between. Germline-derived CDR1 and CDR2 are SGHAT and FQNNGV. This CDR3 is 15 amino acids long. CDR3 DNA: TGTGCCAGCAGCTTAGCGGGGGGCGTTCTGGCTGAAGCTTTCTTT. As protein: CASSLAGGVLAEAFF.

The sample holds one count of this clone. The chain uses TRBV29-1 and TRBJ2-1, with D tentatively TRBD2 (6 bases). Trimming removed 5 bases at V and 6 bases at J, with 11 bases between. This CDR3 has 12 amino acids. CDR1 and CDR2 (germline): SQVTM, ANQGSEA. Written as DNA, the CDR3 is TGCAGCGTTAGCAGGAGGGGCAATGAGCAGTTCTTC. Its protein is CSVSRRGNEQFF.

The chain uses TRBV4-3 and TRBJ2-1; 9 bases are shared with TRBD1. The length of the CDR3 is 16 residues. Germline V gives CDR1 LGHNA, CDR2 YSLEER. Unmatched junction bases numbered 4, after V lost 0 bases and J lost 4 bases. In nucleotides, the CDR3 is TGCGCCAGCAGCCAAGATCTGACAGGGGGGTACAATGAGCAGTTCTTC. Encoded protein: CASSQDLTGGYNEQFF.

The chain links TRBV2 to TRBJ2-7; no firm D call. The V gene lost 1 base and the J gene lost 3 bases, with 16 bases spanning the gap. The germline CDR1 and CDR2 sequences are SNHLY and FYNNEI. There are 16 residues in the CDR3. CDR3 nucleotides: TGTGCCAGCAGTGAAGTACATCAACAGTTTGGCTACGAGCAGTACTTC. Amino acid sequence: CASSEVHQQFGYEQYF.